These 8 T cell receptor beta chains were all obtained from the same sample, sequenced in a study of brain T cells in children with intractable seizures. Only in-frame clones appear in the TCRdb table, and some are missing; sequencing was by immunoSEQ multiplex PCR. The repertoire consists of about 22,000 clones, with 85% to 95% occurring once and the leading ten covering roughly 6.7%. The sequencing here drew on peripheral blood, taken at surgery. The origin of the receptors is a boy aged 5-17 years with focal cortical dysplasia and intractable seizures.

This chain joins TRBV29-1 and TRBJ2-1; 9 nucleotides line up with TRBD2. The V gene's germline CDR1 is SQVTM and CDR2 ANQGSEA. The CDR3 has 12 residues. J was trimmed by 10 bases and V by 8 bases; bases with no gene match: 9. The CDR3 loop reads CSPRFTSGEQFF. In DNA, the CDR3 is TGCAGCCCCCGTTTTACTAGCGGGGAGCAGTTCTTC.

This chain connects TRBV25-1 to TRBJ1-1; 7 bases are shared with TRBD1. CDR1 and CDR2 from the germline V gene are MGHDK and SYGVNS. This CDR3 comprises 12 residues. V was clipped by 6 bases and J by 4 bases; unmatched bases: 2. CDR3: CASSWDSTEAFF. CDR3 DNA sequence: TGTGCCAGCAGCTGGGACAGCACTGAAGCTTTCTTT.

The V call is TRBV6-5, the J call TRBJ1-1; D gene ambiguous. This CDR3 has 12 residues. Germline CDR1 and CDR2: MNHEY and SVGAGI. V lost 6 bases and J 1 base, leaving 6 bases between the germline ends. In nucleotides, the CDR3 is TGTGCCAGCAGACGAGGGAACACTGAAGCTTTCTTT. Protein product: CASRRGNTEAFF.

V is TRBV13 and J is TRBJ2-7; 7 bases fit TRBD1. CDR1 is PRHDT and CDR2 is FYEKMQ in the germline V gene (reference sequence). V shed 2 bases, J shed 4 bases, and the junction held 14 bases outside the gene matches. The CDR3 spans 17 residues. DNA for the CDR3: TGTGCCAGCAGCTTACGGGCAACAGGGACAGCGGAATACGAGCAGTACTTC. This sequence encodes CASSLRATGTAEYEQYF.

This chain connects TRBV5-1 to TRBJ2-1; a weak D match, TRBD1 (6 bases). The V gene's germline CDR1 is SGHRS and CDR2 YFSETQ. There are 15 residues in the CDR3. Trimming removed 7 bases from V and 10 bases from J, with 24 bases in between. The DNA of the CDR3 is TGCGCCAGCGTCCCTCGGCAGGGGAGTGTCCTCGAGCAGTTCTTC. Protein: CASVPRQGSVLEQFF.

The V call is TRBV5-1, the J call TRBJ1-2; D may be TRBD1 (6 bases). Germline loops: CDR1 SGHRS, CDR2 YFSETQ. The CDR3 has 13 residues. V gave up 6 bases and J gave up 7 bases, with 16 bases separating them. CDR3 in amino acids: CASTSHGTTGYTF. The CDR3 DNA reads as TGCGCCAGCACCTCCCACGGGACAACTGGCTACACCTTC.

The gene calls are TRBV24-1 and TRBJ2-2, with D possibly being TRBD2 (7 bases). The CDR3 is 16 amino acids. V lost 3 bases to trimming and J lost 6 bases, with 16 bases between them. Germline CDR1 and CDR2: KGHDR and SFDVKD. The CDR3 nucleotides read TGTGCCACCAGTGATACTGGGGGGGCCTGGTCCGGGGAGCTGTTTTTT. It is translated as CATSDTGGAWSGELFF.

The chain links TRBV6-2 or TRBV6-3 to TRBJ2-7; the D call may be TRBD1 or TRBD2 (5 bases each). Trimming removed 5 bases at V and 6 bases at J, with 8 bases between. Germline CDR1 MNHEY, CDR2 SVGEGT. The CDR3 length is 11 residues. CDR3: CASSGGFEQYV. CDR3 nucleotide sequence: TGTGCCAGCAGTGGGGGATTCGAGCAGTACGTC.